These 12 T cell receptor beta chains were sequenced from one sample in a study of blood T cell repertoires in COVID-19 (dated by TCRdb to 2018 to 2021). The library was generated by the immunoSEQ multiplex PCR assay. TCRdb's version of the immuneACCESS table is confined to in-frame rearrangements and falls short of the full clone set. An unresolved V gene accounts for under half of the shortfall where checked; the remainder is of unknown origin. Counted in this sample were around 270,000 clones; more than 75% of them appeared once. The ten top clones hold about 2.1% of the sample. Sequenced sample: peripheral blood. The source is a woman aged 50 to 60 with acute or convalescent COVID-19.

This sequence joins TRBV5-1 and TRBJ1-3; the match to TRBD1 covers 7 bases. CDR1 is SGHRS and CDR2 is YFSETQ in the germline V gene. The J segment lost 0 bases and the V segment lost 3 bases, leaving 0 bases of the junction unmatched. CDR3 length equals 14 residues. The CDR3 is CASSSGGSGNTIYF. For the CDR3, the DNA is TGCGCCAGCAGCTCAGGGGGCTCTGGAAACACCATATATTTT.

This clone has only one observation. The rearrangement links TRBV7-2 to TRBJ1-5, with TRBD1 as a possible D gene (6 bases). Trimming stripped 1 base from V and 1 base from J, with 14 bases between. The CDR3 consists of 17 residues. Germline CDR1 is SGHTA and CDR2 is FQGNSA. The CDR3, as DNA: TGTGCCAGCAGCTTAGAAGGGGGGGCGGCAAGCAATCAGCCCCAGCATTTT. It is translated as CASSLEGGAASNQPQHF.

The rearrangement links TRBV19 to TRBJ2-7; 8 positions match TRBD1. The CDR3 runs to 14 residues. Trimming at V came to 2 bases and at J to 2 bases, leaving 2 bases not matched to a gene. The germline gives CDR1 LNHDA, CDR2 SQIVND (reference sequence). For the CDR3, the DNA is TGTGCCAGTAGTATATCGGGACAGGCCTACGAGCAGTACTTC. It translates to CASSISGQAYEQYF.

This chain connects TRBV7-3 to TRBJ1-2; D unresolved. V was clipped by 0 bases and J by 8 bases, with 19 bases between them. CDR3 size: 16 residues. CDR1 is SGHTA, CDR2 FQGTGA, per germline. The chain's CDR3 is CASSLTREGRTSGYTF. In nucleotides, the CDR3 is TGTGCCAGCAGCTTAACCCGGGAGGGCAGGACGTCGGGCTACACCTTC.

The chain employs TRBV11-2 and TRBJ2-3, with TRBD2 matching over 7 bases. V shed 9 bases, J shed 1 base, and the junction held 4 bases outside the gene matches. The CDR3 has 13 residues. Germline lookup yields CDR1 SGHAT and CDR2 FQNNGV. CDR3 sequence: CASGLAGTDTQYF. The CDR3 nucleotides are TGTGCCAGTGGGCTAGCGGGCACAGATACGCAGTATTTT.

The V and J genes are TRBV25-1 and TRBJ1-1; D gene uncertain. Trimming stripped 0 bases from V and 3 bases from J, with 8 bases between. The length of the CDR3 is 14 residues. CDR1 and CDR2 from the germline V gene are MGHDK and SYGVNS. In nucleotides, the CDR3 is TGTGCCAGCAGTGAATATGGGGAGGACACTGAAGCTTTCTTT. Translation gives CASSEYGEDTEAFF.

The V call is TRBV7-8, the J call TRBJ2-1; D might be TRBD2 (5 bases). Germline V gives CDR1 SGHVS, CDR2 FQNEAQ. The CDR3 spans 16 residues. Trimming stripped 1 base from V and 8 bases from J, with 18 bases between. CDR3 coding DNA: TGTGCCAGCAGCTTAGTAATCGGGGAGATCGTATATGAGCAGTTCTTC. Its protein product is CASSLVIGEIVYEQFF.

V usage is TRBV3-1 (or the pseudogene TRBV3-2) and J usage is TRBJ2-5; 8 nucleotides match TRBD2. This CDR3 is 16 amino acids long. Per germline, CDR1 LGHDT and CDR2 YNNKEL (reference sequence). V dropped 1 base and J dropped 1; count of bases not matched to a gene: 5. Here the CDR3 reads CASSQGIAGFQETQYF. In DNA, the CDR3 is TGTGCCAGCAGCCAAGGGATAGCGGGATTCCAAGAGACCCAGTACTTC.

V usage is TRBV7-3 and J usage is TRBJ2-3; unclear D gene. CDR3 length equals 14 residues. The V gene's germline CDR1 is SGHTA and CDR2 FQGTGA. V lost 5 bases and J lost 1, with 10 bases in between. CDR3 residues: CASSLRLRTDTQYF. The DNA of the CDR3 is TGTGCCAGCAGCCTTAGACTCCGCACAGATACGCAGTATTTT.

The chain links TRBV18 to TRBJ2-1; D call uncertain. The CDR3 extends over 15 amino acids. Trimming cost V 0 bases and J 6 bases, with 12 bases left between them. Germline V CDR1 and CDR2: KGHSH, LQKENI. CDR3 sequence (DNA): TGTGCCAGCTCACCACCTGTGGCGGCGTTCAATGAGCAGTTCTTC. Encoded protein: CASSPPVAAFNEQFF.

This chain uses TRBV27 with TRBJ2-7; 15 bases align to TRBD2. Trimming cost V 6 bases and J 7 bases; bases outside gene matches: 7. The V gene's germline CDR1 is MNHEY and CDR2 SMNVEV (reference sequence). This CDR3 has 15 residues. The CDR3 sequence: CASSGLAGGEGEQYF. The CDR3 nucleotides are TGTGCCAGCAGCGGACTAGCGGGAGGGGAAGGGGAGCAGTACTTC.

The CDR3, as DNA: TGTGCCATCAGTGATTCTCTTCCGGGACAGGGGATCGGGGAGCTGTTTTTT. Its protein is CAISDSLPGQGIGELFF. The rearrangement uses TRBV10-3 and TRBJ2-2; TRBD1 aligns across 10 bases. The CDR3 is 17 amino acids. In germline, CDR1 is ENHRY, CDR2 SYGVKD. V was pared by 3 bases and J by 7 bases, with 11 bases of the junction left unmatched.